The T cell receptor beta chain described here comes from a study of T cell repertoires in cytomegalovirus infection. Across the study: Matching HLA type and CMV infection were both indicated by public TCR beta signatures. Study conclusions and caveats: The study found HLA-C-restricted CMV-specific TCR beta clonotypes dominating the ex vivo response.

TCRdb fed the reads into MiXCR, producing one record per CDR3 protein. Of 60,000 to 75,000 distinct CDR3 sequences in the sample, 22% were seen once. This clonotype was recorded once. Antigen: not known. A clone one base away is much larger, so this may be a read error. This clonotype was obtained from a human donor in good health (CMV status not recorded). Some clones in this sample may be carry-over from other donors' samples. The sequenced sample was PBMCs, sequenced either directly or after in vitro stimulation (not recorded which).

The CDR3 region has the DNA TGTGTCAGCAGCTATATACGGACAGGATCTACCCCTGGGGCCAACGTCCTGACTTTC. This sequence encodes CVSSYIRTGSTPGANVLTF. V usage is TRBV7-2 and J usage is TRBJ2-6; 7 nucleotides match TRBD1. This CDR3 is 19 amino acids long. The germline CDR1 and CDR2 sequences are SGHTA and FQGNSA.